This is a list of T cell receptor beta chains from one sample in a study of cytomegalovirus exposure and HLA in healthy donors. Clones were sequenced by immunoSEQ multiplex PCR, and TCRdb holds only the in-frame ones, with some missing. The table lists 50,000 or so clones, over 60% of them singletons. What was sequenced was PBMCs. The receptors come from a middle-aged woman in good health and CMV-seropositive. The CDR3 runs from the conserved cysteine through the conserved F or W. A D gene is named only where the DNA matches it firmly. Size is omitted from some rows. Given values are once, few, many or a class for expanded clones.

.	.	TRBV4-1	TRBJ2-3	CASSQDLVGAGDTQYF	TGCGCCAGCAGCCAAGACCTCGTCGGGGCGGGGGATACGCAGTATTTT
.	TRBD1	TRBV6-1	TRBJ2-1	CAALGRGQAFNEQFF	TGTGCCGCCCTAGGGCGGGGACAGGCCTTCAATGAGCAGTTCTTC
few	.	TRBV5-5	TRBJ2-3	CASDGEVDTQYF	TGTGCCAGTGACGGCGAGGTAGATACGCAGTATTTT
.	TRBD2	TRBV5-6	TRBJ2-1	CASSFGTRHNEQFF	TGTGCCAGCAGCTTTGGGACTAGACACAATGAGCAGTTCTTC
.	.	TRBV29-1	TRBJ1-1	CSVGRVGREAFF	TGCAGCGTTGGGAGGGTCGGGCGTGAAGCTTTCTTT
few	.	TRBV6-1	TRBJ2-7	CASSANSAGQLQYF	TGTGCCAGCAGTGCAAATTCGGCGGGACAGCTCCAGTACTTC
.	.	TRBV7-2	TRBJ1-2	CASSLATAVTGGYTF	TGTGCCAGCAGCTTAGCCACAGCCGTAACTGGGGGCTACACCTTC
.	.	TRBV25-1	TRBJ2-3	CASSAAGTTDTQYF	TGTGCCAGCAGTGCGGCCGGGACTACAGATACGCAGTATTTT
.	TRBD1	TRBV7-9	TRBJ2-7	CASSLWDRGYEQYF	TGTGCCAGCAGCTTATGGGACAGGGGATACGAGCAGTACTTC
.	.	TRBV29-1	TRBJ1-1	CSVPGFEAFF	TGCAGCGTTCCGGGGTTTGAAGCTTTCTTT
.	.	TRBV28	TRBJ1-2	CASSFSGEDYGYTF	TGTGCCAGCAGTTTCTCCGGGGAGGACTATGGCTACACCTTC
.	.	TRBV7-2	TRBJ2-4	CASSLGLDENIQYF	TGTGCCAGCAGCTTAGGCCTAGATGAAAACATTCAGTACTTC
.	.	TRBV29-1	TRBJ2-7	CSVEEGTGYSYEQYF	TGCAGCGTTGAAGAGGGAACAGGGTACTCCTACGAGCAGTACTTC
.	TRBD1	TRBV5-4	TRBJ1-1	CASSSQGYTEAFF	TGTGCCAGCAGCTCACAGGGGTACACTGAAGCTTTCTTT
.	TRBD1	TRBV7-9	TRBJ1-1	CASEGQGITEAFF	TGTGCCAGCGAGGGACAGGGCATCACTGAAGCTTTCTTT
.	TRBD2	TRBV7-2	TRBJ2-3	CASSSQAGGLDTQYF	TGTGCCAGCAGCTCCCAAGCGGGGGGGCTTGATACGCAGTATTTT
few	TRBD2	TRBV6-4	TRBJ2-1	CASSEAGSGGPNEQFF	TGTGCCAGCAGTGAAGCGGGTAGCGGGGGGCCCAATGAGCAGTTCTTC
.	.	TRBV9	TRBJ1-1	CASSVDLRAEAFF	TGTGCCAGCAGCGTAGACCTGCGCGCTGAAGCTTTCTTT
once	TRBD1	TRBV14	TRBJ1-4	CASHGTGGDEKLFF	TGTGCCAGCCACGGGACAGGGGGCGACGAAAAACTGTTTTTT
.	.	TRBV6-1	TRBJ1-1	CASSEVPVMNTEAFF	TGTGCCAGCAGTGAAGTCCCAGTAATGAACACTGAAGCTTTCTTT
.	.	TRBV5-6	TRBJ1-4	CASSASTGRRGEKLFF	TGTGCCAGCAGCGCCTCTACAGGGCGCAGGGGTGAAAAACTGTTTTTT
.	TRBD1	TRBV7-9	TRBJ1-3	CASSRTGGDSGNTIYF	TGTGCCAGCAGCCGGACAGGAGGAGACTCTGGAAACACCATATATTTT
.	.	TRBV2	TRBJ1-6	CASLDSSYNSPLHF	TGTGCCAGCCTCGACAGCTCCTATAATTCACCCCTCCACTTT
.	TRBD2	TRBV5-1	TRBJ2-2	CASSSGTSGLTGELFF	TGCGCCAGCAGCTCGGGGACTAGCGGCCTCACCGGGGAGCTGTTTTTT
.	TRBD2	TRBV4-3	TRBJ2-2	CASSQGGGESPGELFF	TGCGCCAGCAGCCAAGGCGGGGGTGAAAGCCCCGGGGAGCTGTTTTTT
.	.	TRBV29-1	TRBJ2-2	CSVEGATGELFF	TGCAGCGTTGAAGGGGCCACCGGGGAGCTGTTTTTT
.	.	TRBV9	TRBJ1-1	CASSVSQVNTEAFF	TGTGCCAGCAGCGTTTCACAGGTGAACACTGAAGCTTTCTTT
.	TRBD1	TRBV27	TRBJ1-2	CASRRTGVYGYTF	TGTGCCAGCAGACGGACAGGGGTCTATGGCTACACCTTC
.	.	TRBV25-1	TRBJ2-7	CASSEFEASYEQYF	TGTGCCAGCAGTGAATTTGAGGCATCCTACGAGCAGTACTTC
.	.	TRBV6-4	TRBJ2-1	CASSDSIRTFF	TGTGCCAGCAGTGACTCGATCCGGACTTTCTTC
.	.	TRBV18	TRBJ2-3	CASSPRTVSTDTQYF	TGTGCCAGCTCACCGAGGACAGTGAGCACAGATACGCAGTATTTT
few	TRBD1	TRBV6-1	TRBJ2-5	CASSLGQIIQETQYF	TGTGCCAGCAGCCTGGGACAGATCATTCAAGAGACCCAGTACTTC
.	TRBD2	TRBV7-3	TRBJ2-3	CASSSGGGRDTQYF	TGTGCCAGCAGCTCGGGAGGGGGGAGGGATACGCAGTATTTT
.	.	TRBV29-1	TRBJ1-2	CSVGWAGFGYTF	TGCAGCGTTGGATGGGCGGGGTTTGGCTACACCTTC
few	.	TRBV29-1	TRBJ1-3	CSVGSAGNTIYF	TGCAGCGTTGGGTCAGCTGGAAACACCATATATTTT
.	.	TRBV4-1	TRBJ2-1	CASSQTARLNEQFF	TGCGCCAGCAGCCAAACAGCCAGGCTAAATGAGCAGTTCTTC
.	.	TRBV6-1	TRBJ1-2	CASRARVEGYTF	TGTGCCAGCAGGGCGAGGGTGGAAGGCTACACCTTC
few	TRBD2	TRBV7-9	TRBJ2-2	CASSLQRGTNTGELFF	TGTGCCAGCAGCTTACAGCGGGGAACGAACACCGGGGAGCTGTTTTTT
.	.	TRBV11-2	TRBJ2-5	CASRPMGGETQYF	TGTGCCAGCAGACCTATGGGGGGAGAGACCCAGTACTTC
few	.	TRBV7-9	TRBJ1-5	CASSGEGNQPQHF	TGTGCCAGCAGCGGGGAGGGAAATCAGCCCCAGCATTTT
.	TRBD2	TRBV6-5	TRBJ2-5	CASSSGLAGTKTQYF	TGTGCCAGCAGTTCAGGACTAGCGGGGACGAAGACCCAGTACTTC
.	.	TRBV7-2	TRBJ2-5	CASSSRDSETQYF	TGTGCCAGCAGCTCCCGGGACTCAGAGACCCAGTACTTC
.	.	TRBV19	TRBJ1-2	CASRDSILYGYTF	TGTGCCAGTAGGGACAGTATCTTATATGGCTACACCTTC
.	.	TRBV7-9	TRBJ1-3	CASSYIRGSNGNTIYF	TGTGCCAGCAGCTACATCAGGGGATCGAATGGAAACACCATATATTTT
.	TRBD1	TRBV6-5	TRBJ2-2	CASSLTGEFAGELFF	TGTGCCAGCAGTTTGACAGGGGAGTTCGCCGGGGAGCTGTTTTTT
.	.	TRBV10-3	TRBJ1-5	CAISEIEGPNQPQHF	TGTGCCATCAGTGAAATAGAGGGTCCCAATCAGCCCCAGCATTTT
.	.	TRBV6-5	TRBJ2-4	CASSPGVVKNIQYF	TGTGCCAGCAGTCCCGGGGTGGTCAAAAACATTCAGTACTTC
once	TRBD1	TRBV27	TRBJ1-5	CASSHNTGTVNQPQHF	TGTGCCAGCAGTCACAACACCGGGACAGTGAATCAGCCCCAGCATTTT
.	.	TRBV15	TRBJ1-4	CATSPGESGEKLFF	TGTGCCACCAGCCCCGGCGAATCAGGGGAAAAACTGTTTTTT
few	TRBD2	TRBV7-3	TRBJ2-2	CASRRLAGTGELFF	TGTGCCAGCAGGCGACTAGCGGGGACCGGGGAGCTGTTTTTT
.	.	TRBV18	TRBJ2-7	CASSQQGSGEQYF	TGTGCCAGCTCACAACAGGGCTCGGGCGAGCAGTACTTC
.	.	TRBV30	TRBJ2-5	CAWSPRAQYF	TGTGCCTGGAGTCCCCGTGCCCAGTACTTC
.	TRBD1	TRBV4-3	TRBJ1-1	CASSQQTGSGTEAFF	TGCGCCAGCAGCCAGCAGACAGGGTCGGGGACTGAAGCTTTCTTT
few	.	TRBV5-1	TRBJ1-2	CASSLTKGNNYGYTF	TGCGCCAGCAGCTTGACGAAGGGGAATAACTATGGCTACACCTTC
.	TRBD2	TRBV7-6	TRBJ2-4	CASSLDSGGASENIQYF	TGTGCCAGCAGCCTAGATAGCGGGGGGGCTTCGGAGAACATTCAGTACTTC
once	TRBD1	TRBV19	TRBJ1-1	CASSPTGVTEAFF	TGTGCCAGTAGTCCGACAGGGGTCACTGAAGCTTTCTTT
.	TRBD2	TRBV30	TRBJ2-5	CAWKVGWTSGGGAETQYF	TGTGCCTGGAAAGTCGGCTGGACTAGCGGGGGAGGTGCCGAGACCCAGTACTTC